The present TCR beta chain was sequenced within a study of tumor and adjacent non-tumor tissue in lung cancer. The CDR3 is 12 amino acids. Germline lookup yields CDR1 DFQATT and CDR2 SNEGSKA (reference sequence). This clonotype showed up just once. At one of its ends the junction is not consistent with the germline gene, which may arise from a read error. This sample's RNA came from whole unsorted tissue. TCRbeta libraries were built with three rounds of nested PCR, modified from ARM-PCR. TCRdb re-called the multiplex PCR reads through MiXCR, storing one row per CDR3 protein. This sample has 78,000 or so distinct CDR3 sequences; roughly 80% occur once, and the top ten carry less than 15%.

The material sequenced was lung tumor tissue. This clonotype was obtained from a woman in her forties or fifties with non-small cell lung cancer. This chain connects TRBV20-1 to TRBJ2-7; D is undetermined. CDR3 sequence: CSATAFGDEQYF. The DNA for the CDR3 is TGTAGTGCTACTGCCTTCGGTGACGAGCAGTACTTC.